This TCR beta chain comes out of a study of control samples from healthy donors and cancer patients. This CDR3 is 15 amino acids long. The V end was cut by 2 bases, the J end by 0 bases, with 8 bases between. The germline CDR1 and CDR2 sequences are SGHRS and YFSETQ. Clones were sequenced by immunoSEQ multiplex PCR, and TCRdb holds only the in-frame ones, with some missing. The sample includes approximately 70,000 clones, nearly 90% of them seen just once. The sequenced material came from PBMCs. The chain combines TRBV5-1 with TRBJ1-4; weak D call: TRBD1 (5 bases). The clonotype was recovered from a man aged 55 to 70 with lung cancer. CDR3 sequence: CASSLTGATNEKLFF. CDR3 nucleotide sequence: TGCGCCAGCAGCTTAACGGGGGCAACTAATGAAAAACTGTTTTTT.